These 5 T cell receptor beta chains were sequenced from one sample in a study of cytomegalovirus exposure and HLA in healthy donors. The PCR employed 60 Vbeta primers together with 13 Jbeta primers. Clones were read by immunoSEQ multiplex PCR, and TCRdb kept only the in-frame ones, dropping some. The data contain approximately 160,000 clones, around 82% of them seen just once; the ten biggest clones take up around 1.5%. The sequenced sample consisted of PBMCs. The receptors here all came from a male donor in good health and CMV-seronegative.

V usage is TRBV6-4 and J usage is TRBJ2-3; 12 positions agree with TRBD2. The CDR3 contains 16 residues. In germline, CDR1 is MRHNA, CDR2 SNTAGT. Trimming removed 6 bases from V and 3 bases from J; junction bases left unmatched: 7. CDR3 sequence (DNA): TGTGCCAGCAGCCTTACTAGCGGGGGGACTACAGATACGCAGTATTTT. Protein sequence: CASSLTSGGTTDTQYF.

This clone was observed once. This chain links TRBV7-2 with TRBJ1-3; TRBD1 aligns across 8 bases. Germline trimming cut 5 bases from V and 2 bases from J; bases unmatched to any gene: 5. This CDR3 has 15 residues. CDR1 and CDR2 (germline): SGHTA, FQGNSA. In DNA form, the CDR3 reads TGTGCCAGCAGCACCCAGGGGGCCACTGGAAACACCATATATTTT. This sequence encodes CASSTQGATGNTIYF.

The chain joins TRBV28 to TRBJ2-3, with D tentatively TRBD1 (5 bases). Trimming took 6 bases from V and 0 from J, leaving 13 bases between them. Germline V gene data show CDR1 as MDHEN and CDR2 as SYDVKM. The CDR3 totals 15 residues. The CDR3 sequence is CASRPQGTSTDTQYF. The CDR3 nucleotides read TGTGCCAGCAGACCCCAGGGAACTAGCACAGATACGCAGTATTTT.

This rearrangement joins TRBV14 to TRBJ2-5; 8 bases agree with TRBD1. The CDR3 extends over 17 amino acids. From germline, CDR1 is SGHDN and CDR2 FVKESK. V lost 0 bases and J lost 5; bases outside the gene matches: 11. This chain's CDR3 is CASSQDFAIQGEETQYF. The DNA for the CDR3 is TGTGCCAGCAGCCAAGATTTCGCGATACAGGGGGAGGAGACCCAGTACTTC.

This rearrangement joins TRBV7-2 to TRBJ1-2; D gene uncertain. Trimming shortened V by 5 bases and J by 7 bases, and 14 bases separated the two germline ends. The CDR3 consists of 13 residues. CDR1 is SGHTA, CDR2 FQGNSA, per germline. The CDR3 spells CASSPGIGGGYTF. As DNA, the CDR3 is TGTGCCAGCAGCCCCGGGATAGGAGGTGGCTACACCTTC.